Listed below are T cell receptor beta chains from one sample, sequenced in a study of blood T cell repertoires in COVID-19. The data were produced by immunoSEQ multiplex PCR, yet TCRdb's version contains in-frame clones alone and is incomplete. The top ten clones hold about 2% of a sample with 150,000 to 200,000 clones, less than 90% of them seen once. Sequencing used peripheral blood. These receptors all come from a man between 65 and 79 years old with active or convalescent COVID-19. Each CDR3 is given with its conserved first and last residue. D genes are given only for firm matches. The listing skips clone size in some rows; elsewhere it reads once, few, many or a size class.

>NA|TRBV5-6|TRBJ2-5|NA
TGTGCCAGCCAGAAACCCCAAGAGACCCAGTACTTC
CASQKPQETQYF
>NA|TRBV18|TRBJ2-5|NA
TGTGCCAGCTCACCTCGCGGACAGAGGTACCAAGAGACCCAGTACTTC
CASSPRGQRYQETQYF
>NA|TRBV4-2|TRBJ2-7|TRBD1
TGTGCCAGCAGCCCGGACAGGGGCCGGGAGCAGTACTTC
CASSPDRGREQYF
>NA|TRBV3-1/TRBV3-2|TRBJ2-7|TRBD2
TGTGCCAGCAGCCAAATGATTAGCGGGGGGGCCTACGAGCAGTACTTC
CASSQMISGGAYEQYF
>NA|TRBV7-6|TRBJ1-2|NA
TGTGCCAGCAGCTTCGGGGGTGGCTACACCTTC
CASSFGGGYTF
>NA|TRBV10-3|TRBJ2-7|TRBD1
TGTGCCATCAGTGAGTCCGGGACAGGGATGTACGAGCAGTACTTC
CAISESGTGMYEQYF
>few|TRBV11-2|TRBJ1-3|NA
TGTGCCAGCAGCTCAAGAGCCTACGTTGACACCATATATTTT
CASSSRAYVDTIYF
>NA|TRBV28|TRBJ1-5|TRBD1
TGTGCCAGCAGTCCTTTTCCAGGGGGATACGATAGCAATCAGCCCCAGCATTTT
CASSPFPGGYDSNQPQHF
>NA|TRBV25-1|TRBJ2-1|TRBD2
TGTGCCAGCAGTGAACTAGCGGGAGGGGGGAATGAGCAGTTCTTC
CASSELAGGGNEQFF
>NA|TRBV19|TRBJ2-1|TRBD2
TGTGCCAGTAGTATCGTAGCGGGAGCGGTTGTCAATGAGCAGTTCTTC
CASSIVAGAVVNEQFF
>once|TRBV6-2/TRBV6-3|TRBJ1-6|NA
TGTGCCAGCAGTCAGGGGACAAAAGGATCCTATAATTCACCCCTCCACTTT
CASSQGTKGSYNSPLHF
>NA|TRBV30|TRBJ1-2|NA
TGTGCCTGGACAAGACACTCCTATGGCTACACCTTC
CAWTRHSYGYTF
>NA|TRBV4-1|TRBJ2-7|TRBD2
TGCGCCAGCAGCCACAGACTAGCGGGAGTTGTCGAGCAGTACTTC
CASSHRLAGVVEQYF
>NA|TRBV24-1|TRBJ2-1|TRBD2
TGTGCCACCAGTGAAAATAGCGGGCGCGTAAATGAGCAGTTCTTC
CATSENSGRVNEQFF
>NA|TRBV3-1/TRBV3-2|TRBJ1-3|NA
TGTGCCAGCAGCCAAGGGCAGGGCACCATATATTTT
CASSQGQGTIYF
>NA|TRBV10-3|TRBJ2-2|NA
TGTGCCACCTTATCGGGGACAAACACCGGGGAGCTGTTTTTT
CATLSGTNTGELFF
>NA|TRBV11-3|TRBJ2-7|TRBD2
TGTGCCAGCAGCTTAAGGGCGGGCCAAGCGGGGGAGCAGTACTTC
CASSLRAGQAGEQYF
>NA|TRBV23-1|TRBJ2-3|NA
TGCGCCAGCAGTCAAGGGTTCCCGGGGGATACGCAGTATTTT
CASSQGFPGDTQYF
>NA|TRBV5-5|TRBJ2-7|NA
TGTGCCAGCAGCCCGATGACAGCCTACGAGCAGTACTTC
CASSPMTAYEQYF
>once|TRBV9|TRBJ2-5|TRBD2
TGTGCCAGCAGCGGATCAGCGGGAGTCGGAGAGACCCAGTACTTC
CASSGSAGVGETQYF
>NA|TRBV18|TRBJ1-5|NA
TGTGCCAGCTCCGTAAAGTGGGACAAGCCCCAGCATTTT
CASSVKWDKPQHF
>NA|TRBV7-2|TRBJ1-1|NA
TGTGCCAGCAGCTTTTTGGTGGAGGGGTTGGGTTTCTTT
CASSFLVEGLGFF
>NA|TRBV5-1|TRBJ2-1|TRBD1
TGCGCCAGTCAACGGGACAGGGGGCTAATGGGTGAGCAGTTCTTC
CASQRDRGLMGEQFF
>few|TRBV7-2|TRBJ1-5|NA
TGTGCCAGCAGCTTATGGGAAGGGGGCAATCAGCCCCAGCATTTT
CASSLWEGGNQPQHF
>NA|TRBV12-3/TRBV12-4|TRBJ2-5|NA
TGTGCCACGTCGACGGCGAGGCAGACCCAGTACTTC
CATSTARQTQYF
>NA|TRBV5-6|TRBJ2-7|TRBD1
TGTGCCAGCAGCTTGGCCGGGACAGGGCCCTACGAGCAGTACTTC
CASSLAGTGPYEQYF
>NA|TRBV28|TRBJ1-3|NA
TGTGCCAGCAGTTTTGATCTTAGGGGATCTGGAAACACCATATATTTT
CASSFDLRGSGNTIYF
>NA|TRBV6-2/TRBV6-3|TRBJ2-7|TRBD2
TGTGCCAGCAGTTACTCCCTAGCGGGACAATACGAGCAGTACTTC
CASSYSLAGQYEQYF
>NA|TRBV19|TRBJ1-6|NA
TGTGCCAGTAGTATTTCGGAGGATATCTCCTATAATTCACCCCTCCACTTT
CASSISEDISYNSPLHF
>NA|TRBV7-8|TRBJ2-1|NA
TGTGCCAGCAGCTTAGGTGCGCCTTACAATGAGCAGTTCTTC
CASSLGAPYNEQFF
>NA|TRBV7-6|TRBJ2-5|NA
TGTGCCAGCAGCCTACCCGTCAGGGTTGGGGTCAAAGAGACCCAGTACTTC
CASSLPVRVGVKETQYF
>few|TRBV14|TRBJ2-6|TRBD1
TGTGCCAGCAGCCCTGGGACAGTTAGCGTCCTGACTTTC
CASSPGTVSVLTF
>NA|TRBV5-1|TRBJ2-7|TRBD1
TGCGCCAGCAGCACCACAGGGGCTGGTTACGAGCAGTACTTC
CASSTTGAGYEQYF
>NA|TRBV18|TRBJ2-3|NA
TGTGCCAGCTCACCACCGTTCTCCAGCGGGCATAGCACAGATACGCAGTATTTT
CASSPPFSSGHSTDTQYF
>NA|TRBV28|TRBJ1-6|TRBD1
TGTGCCAGCAGCCCCACCGGGACAGACAATTCACCCCTCCACTTT
CASSPTGTDNSPLHF
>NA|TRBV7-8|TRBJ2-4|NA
TGTGCCAGCAGCCCTCCCGGACACCTTACCCCTCAGTACTTC
CASSPPGHLTPQYF
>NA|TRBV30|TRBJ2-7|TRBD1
TGTGCCTGGGGCCGGCAGGGGGCTAACGAGCAGTACTTC
CAWGRQGANEQYF
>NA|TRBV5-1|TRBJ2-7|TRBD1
TGCGCCAGCAGCTCTTCCGGGACAGCGAGCTACGAGCAGTACTTC
CASSSSGTASYEQYF
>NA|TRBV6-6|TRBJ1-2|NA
TGTGCCAGCAGCCTTCTAACAGGGAACGGCTACACCTTC
CASSLLTGNGYTF
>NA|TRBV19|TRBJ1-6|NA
TGTGCCAGTAGTATCGGCGGGGGGTCCTATAATTCACCCCTCCACTTT
CASSIGGGSYNSPLHF
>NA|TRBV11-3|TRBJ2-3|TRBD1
TGTGCCAGCAGCTCTCCTCCGGGACAGAGCACAGATACGCAGTATTTT
CASSSPPGQSTDTQYF
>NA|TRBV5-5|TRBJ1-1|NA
TGTGCCAGCAGCCGGAGCTGGCAGAACACTGAAGCTTTCTTT
CASSRSWQNTEAFF
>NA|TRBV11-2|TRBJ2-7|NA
TGTGCCAGCAGCTTAGCCGGGGTGGGGGAGCAGTACTTC
CASSLAGVGEQYF
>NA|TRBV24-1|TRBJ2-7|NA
TGTGCCACCAGTGTGTCAGGGGTGGGTGAGCAGTACTTC
CATSVSGVGEQYF
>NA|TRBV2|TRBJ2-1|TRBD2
TGTGCCAGCAGTGGACTAGCGGTCACCTACAATGAGCAGTTCTTC
CASSGLAVTYNEQFF
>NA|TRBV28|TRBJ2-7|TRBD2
TGTGCCAGCAGTCCAGGGACTAGCGGGAGCTACGAGCAGTACTTC
CASSPGTSGSYEQYF
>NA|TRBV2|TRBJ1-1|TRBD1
TGTGCCAGCAGTGAAAAAAGACAGGGTCGACTCATGAACACTGAAGCTTTCTTT
CASSEKRQGRLMNTEAFF